These 32 T cell receptor beta chains share one sample of origin, sequenced in a study of Graves' ophthalmopathy and Graves' hyperthyroidism. Researchers took RNA transcripts and amplified TCR beta CDR3 regions from them. The library came from an HTBI-primed first-round RT-PCR and a second-round multiplex PCR. MiXCR, run by TCRdb on the multiplex PCR reads, gives a single entry per CDR3 protein. The table shows a few hundred thousand distinct CDR3 sequences, with roughly 17% occurring only once. Sequenced input: peripheral blood. These TCRs come from an adult man with Graves' ophthalmopathy.

This clonotype was counted many times. The genes are TRBV12-5 and TRBJ2-5; 8 positions match TRBD1. CDR3 length equals 15 residues. Germline V lookup: CDR1 LGHNT, CDR2 FRNRAP. V lost 1 base, J lost 5 bases, and 6 bases stayed unmatched. The CDR3 loop reads CASGLGTGSWETQYF. The CDR3 nucleotides read TGTGCTAGTGGTTTGGGGACAGGGTCTTGGGAGACCCAGTACTTC.

The J gene is TRBJ2-7, the V gene TRBV30; 8 bases agree with TRBD1. The CDR3 is 14 amino acids. Per the germline V gene, CDR1 is GTSNPN and CDR2 is SVGIG (reference sequence). Trimming at V came to 1 base and at J to 3 bases, leaving 5 bases not matched to a gene. The CDR3, as DNA: TGTGCCTGGAGTGGCGGGACAGGCGGCTACGAGCAGTACTTC. Its protein is CAWSGGTGGYEQYF.

This clonotype has only a few counts. This sequence may be a read error, since a much larger clone differs from it by one base. The chain is built from TRBV19 and TRBJ2-7; D tentatively fits TRBD1 or TRBD2 (5 bases each). Trimming removed 5 bases from V and 5 bases from J, with 22 bases in between. The germline CDR1 and CDR2 sequences are LNHDA and SQIVND (reference sequence). The CDR3 length is 16 residues. The CDR3 nucleotides are TGTGCCAGTAGTCCGGGACCGCCGATCGTGGGCGACGAGCAGTACTTC. It is translated as CASSPGPPIVGDEQYF.

This clonotype was detected many times. Compared with germline, one end of the junction differs, possibly owing to a read error. The chain combines TRBV4-1 with TRBJ2-5; D not resolved. The germline V gene encodes CDR1 MGHRA and CDR2 YSYEKL. The CDR3 loop spans 15 amino acids. The CDR3 is CAGSQDPRAAETQYF. CDR3 nucleotide sequence: TGCGCCGGCAGCCAAGATCCTAGGGCGGCAGAGACCCAGTACTTC.

This clonotype was recorded many times. The chain couples TRBV24-1 to TRBJ1-5; 11 nucleotides match TRBD1. Trimming at V came to 4 bases and at J to 4 bases, leaving 2 bases not matched to a gene. The V gene's germline CDR1 is KGHDR and CDR2 SFDVKD. CDR3 length: 15 residues. CDR3 sequence: CATSEDRGLNQPQHF. In DNA, the CDR3 is TGTGCCACCAGTGAGGACAGGGGGCTGAATCAGCCCCAGCATTTT.

The genes are TRBV15 and TRBJ2-5; TRBD2 aligns across 12 bases. The CDR3 consists of 14 residues. The V gene end was trimmed by 5 bases and the J gene end by 7 bases; junction bases not matched to a gene: 5. Germline CDR1 and CDR2: LNHNV and YYDKDF (reference sequence). This chain's CDR3 is CATSLAGGTGTQYF. Written as DNA, the CDR3 is TGTGCCACCAGCCTAGCGGGAGGGACCGGGACCCAGTACTTC.

This clonotype was detected ten times or more. The CDR3 here is CASSPPKTGKETQYF. The CDR3 DNA follows: TGTGCCAGCTCACCACCGAAGACAGGGAAAGAGACCCAGTACTTC. The chain joins TRBV18 to TRBJ2-5; 7 nucleotides agree with TRBD1. CDR3 size: 15 residues. Trimming removed 0 bases from V and 3 bases from J; junction bases left unmatched: 4. Germline CDR1 KGHSH, CDR2 LQKENI. The full variable domain, its missing parts supplied by reference TRBV18 and TRBJ2-5, is NAGVMQNPRHLVRRRGQEARLRCSPMKGHSHVYWYRQLPEEGLKFMVYLQKENIIDESGMPKERFSAEFPKEGPSILRIQQVVRGDSAAYFCASSPPKTGKETQYFGPGTRLLVL.

There are many counts of this clonotype. The rearrangement joins TRBV6-1 to TRBJ1-1; weak D call: TRBD1 (6 bases). The V and J ends lost 6 bases and 0 bases respectively, with 17 bases between them. This CDR3 is built from 16 residues. CDR1 is MNHNS and CDR2 is SASEGT in the germline V gene. CDR3 in DNA: TGTGCCAGCAGGGATTTACCCCAGGGGTTGAACACTGAAGCTTTCTTT. Its protein product is CASRDLPQGLNTEAFF.

J is TRBJ2-7 and V is TRBV11-2; TRBD1 aligns across 11 bases. V lost 5 bases, J lost 3 bases, and 9 bases stayed unmatched. Germline CDR1 reads SGHAT; CDR2 reads FQNNGV. CDR3 length: 16 residues. The DNA of the CDR3 is TGTGCCAGCAGCACCGGACAGGGGGCAACCTTCTACGAGCAGTACTTC. Translating gives CASSTGQGATFYEQYF.

This clonotype was picked up many times. V gene TRBV6-5 combines with J gene TRBJ2-6, with D possibly TRBD2 on 5 matching bases. There are 17 residues in the CDR3. Trimming removed 3 bases from V and 0 bases from J, with 12 bases in between. From germline, CDR1 is MNHEY and CDR2 SVGAGI. The CDR3 spells CASSYVKGSSGANVLTF. CDR3 bases: TGTGCCAGCAGTTATGTCAAAGGGAGCTCTGGGGCCAACGTCCTGACTTTC.

Ten or more counts support this clonotype. V is TRBV4-1 and J is TRBJ2-2; 8 nucleotides match TRBD1. There are 14 residues in the CDR3. The germline gives CDR1 MGHRA, CDR2 YSYEKL. J was trimmed by 6 bases and V by 3 bases; bases with no gene match: 3. CDR3 in DNA: TGCGCCAGCAGCCATGCAGGGGGCGCCGGGGAGCTGTTTTTT. This codes for CASSHAGGAGELFF.

This clonotype was seen ten or more times. The chain carries TRBV28 and TRBJ2-2, with D perhaps matching TRBD1 (5 bases). Germline-derived CDR1 and CDR2 are MDHEN and SYDVKM. The CDR3 runs to 13 residues. V was pared by 6 bases and J by 6 bases, with 11 bases between. CDR3 DNA sequence: TGTGCCAGCAGAGTCCAGGGATCCGGGGAGCTGTTTTTT. Translating it yields CASRVQGSGELFF.

The rearrangement links TRBV5-1 to TRBJ2-2; D not resolved. The CDR3 loop spans 12 amino acids. Germline CDR1 SGHRS, CDR2 YFSETQ. Trimming cost V 6 bases and J 4 bases, with 7 bases left between them. The CDR3 spells CASTRSTGELFF. The CDR3 DNA reads as TGCGCCAGCACCCGATCCACCGGGGAGCTGTTTTTT.

In regard to this clonotype: A much bigger clone sits one base away, suggesting this may be a read error. The rearrangement links TRBV3-1 to TRBJ2-5, with D possibly matching TRBD2 (5 bases). The length of the CDR3 is 15 residues. Trimming cost V 0 bases and J 2 bases, with 10 bases left between them. The germline V gene encodes CDR1 LGHDT and CDR2 YNNKEL (reference sequence). The CDR3 DNA reads as TGTGCCAGCAGCCAAGACTACCGGGGACAAGAGACCCAGTACTTC. Its translation is CASSQDYRGQETQYF.

The sample holds many counts of this clonotype. The gene calls are TRBV4-3 and TRBJ1-3, with D possibly being TRBD1 (5 bases). CDR1 and CDR2 (germline): LGHNA, YSLEER. Trimming pared 4 bases from V and 0 bases from J, leaving 13 bases between. The length of the CDR3 is 16 residues. This CDR3 is CASSPNAGSSGNTIYF. In DNA, the CDR3 is TGCGCCAGCAGCCCTAACGCAGGGAGCTCTGGAAACACCATATATTTT.

This clonotype was seen ten or more times. This chain connects TRBV2 to TRBJ2-7; no reliable D call. The CDR3 has 15 residues. Germline lookup yields CDR1 SNHLY and CDR2 FYNNEI. Trimming pared 3 bases from V and 1 base from J, leaving 13 bases between. The CDR3 coding sequence is TGTGCCAGCAGTGAGTCGCCAGGCGCATCCTACGAGCAGTACTTC. This codes for CASSESPGASYEQYF.

In its sample, this clonotype was seen many times. V gene TRBV9 combines with J gene TRBJ1-1, with D perhaps matching TRBD1 (5 bases). CDR3 length equals 13 residues. V dropped 2 bases and J dropped 6 bases, with 11 bases sitting between them. Germline-derived CDR1 and CDR2 are SGDLS and YYNGEE. CDR3 region: CASSVTQGSEAFF. The CDR3 nucleotides are TGTGCCAGCAGCGTGACTCAGGGCTCTGAAGCTTTCTTT.

This clonotype was seen many times. This rearrangement joins TRBV15 to TRBJ2-5; D ambiguous. The germline V gene encodes CDR1 LNHNV and CDR2 YYDKDF (reference sequence). This CDR3 region has 13 residues. The V end was cut by 3 bases, the J end by 5 bases, with 10 bases between. In DNA form, the CDR3 reads TGTGCCACCAGCAGGCACCTTGCGGAGACCCAGTACTTC. Its translation: CATSRHLAETQYF.

This clonotype was seen ten or more times. This chain joins TRBV6-5 and TRBJ1-1, with 7 bases lining up with TRBD1. Germline V gene sequence: CDR1 MNHEY, CDR2 SVGAGI. CDR3 length: 15 residues. V dropped 10 bases and J dropped 4; count of bases not matched to a gene: 15. For the CDR3, the DNA is TGTGCCACCGCCCCTGCTCAGGGACAGATCACTGAAGCTTTCTTT. It specifies CATAPAQGQITEAFF.

This clonotype was counted between two and nine times. V gene TRBV15 combines with J gene TRBJ1-2; weak D call: TRBD1 (5 bases). V was trimmed by 1 base and J by 1 base, leaving 7 bases between them. CDR1 LNHNV and CDR2 YYDKDF come from the germline V gene (reference sequence). This CDR3 region has 14 residues. Here the CDR3 reads CATSRGGVNYGYTF. The CDR3 nucleotides read TGTGCCACCAGCAGAGGAGGGGTTAACTATGGCTACACCTTC.

This clonotype was counted at least ten times. CDR3 DNA: TGCGCCAGCAGCTTGGTAGGGACAGTGAACACTGAAGCTTTCTTT. Translating it yields CASSLVGTVNTEAFF. The V call is TRBV5-1, the J call TRBJ1-1, with 7 bases that match TRBD1. Germline V gene sequence: CDR1 SGHRS, CDR2 YFSETQ. The CDR3 contains 15 residues. The V gene end was trimmed by 0 bases and the J gene end by 0 bases; junction bases not matched to a gene: 2.

This clonotype was recorded at least ten times. The CDR3 here is CASSYSRSYEQYF. The CDR3 bases are TGTGCCAGCAGTTATAGTCGATCCTACGAGCAGTACTTC. The chain uses TRBV6-2 or TRBV6-3 and TRBJ2-7; D ambiguous. This CDR3 spans 13 amino acids. CDR1 and CDR2 (germline): MNHEY, SVGEGT. Trimming took off 3 bases at V and 1 base at J, with 7 bases between the two ends.

This clonotype was detected ten times or more. This sequence joins TRBV7-3 and TRBJ2-2; D remains unclear. Trimming cost V 2 bases and J 4 bases, with 8 bases left between them. Germline CDR1 SGHTA, CDR2 FQGTGA. There are 14 residues in the CDR3. This CDR3 is CASSLDLGTGELFF. The DNA of the CDR3 is TGTGCCAGCAGCTTAGACTTAGGCACCGGGGAGCTGTTTTTT.

The chain is built from TRBV18 and TRBJ1-1, with 9 bases aligning to TRBD1. V gave up 4 bases and J gave up 5 bases; unmatched junction bases: 11. Germline-derived CDR1 and CDR2 are KGHSH and LQKENI. The CDR3 consists of 16 residues. In nucleotides, the CDR3 is TGTGCCAGCTCACGCGTCCGGGACAGGGTTTGGACTGAAGCTTTCTTT. The encoded protein is CASSRVRDRVWTEAFF. Based on the CDR3 plus reference TRBV18 and TRBJ1-1, the full variable domain is NAGVMQNPRHLVRRRGQEARLRCSPMKGHSHVYWYRQLPEEGLKFMVYLQKENIIDESGMPKERFSAEFPKEGPSILRIQQVVRGDSAAYFCASSRVRDRVWTEAFFGQGTRLTVV.

This clonotype was counted ten times or more. J is TRBJ2-5 and V is TRBV5-1, with D unclear. CDR3 length: 13 residues. Germline V gene sequence: CDR1 SGHRS, CDR2 YFSETQ. V shed 1 base and J shed 3 bases, with 7 bases lying between them. The CDR3 coding sequence is TGCGCCAGCAGCTTGTCGCTAGAAGAGACCCAGTACTTC. Encoded protein: CASSLSLEETQYF.

This clonotype occurred many times. The chain recombines TRBV18 with TRBJ1-2; D is uncertain. Trimming stripped 1 base from V and 3 bases from J, with 15 bases between. Germline values: CDR1 KGHSH, CDR2 LQKENI. The CDR3 loop spans 16 amino acids. CDR3 bases: TGTGCCAGCTCACCACAATCTCGGGCAGTTGACTATGGCTACACCTTC. Encoded protein: CASSPQSRAVDYGYTF.

At least ten counts were recorded for this clonotype. This chain connects TRBV11-3 to TRBJ2-5; 9 nucleotides match TRBD1. The CDR3 contains 14 residues. The germline V gene encodes CDR1 SGHNT and CDR2 YENEEA. V was pared by 5 bases and J by 1 base, with 2 bases of the junction left unmatched. CDR3 in amino acids: CASSMGQGQETQYF. The DNA for the CDR3 is TGTGCCAGCAGCATGGGACAGGGCCAAGAGACCCAGTACTTC.

Ten or more counts support this clonotype. This chain joins TRBV30 and TRBJ2-2; 12 nucleotides align to TRBD2. This CDR3 has 18 amino acids. Unmatched junction bases numbered 10, after V lost 0 bases and J lost 5 bases. Germline V gives CDR1 GTSNPN, CDR2 SVGIG (reference sequence). In DNA, the CDR3 is TGTGCCTGGAGTGTAGGGCTAGCGGGGGGGCTATCAACCGGGGAGCTGTTTTTT. Protein: CAWSVGLAGGLSTGELFF.

This clonotype appeared many times. The chain employs TRBV11-1 and TRBJ2-7; TRBD2 agrees at 8 bases. The CDR3 contains 15 residues. Germline V CDR1 and CDR2: SGHAT, FQDESV (reference sequence). Germline trimming cut 6 bases from V and 0 bases from J; bases unmatched to any gene: 7. CDR3 region: CASRRGGGTSYEQYF. CDR3 nucleotides: TGTGCCAGCAGAAGGGGCGGGGGGACCTCCTACGAGCAGTACTTC.

In its sample, this clonotype was seen many times. The rearrangement links TRBV3-1 to TRBJ1-5, with D hard to call. V shed 1 base and J shed 6 bases, with 13 bases lying between them. Germline lookup yields CDR1 LGHDT and CDR2 YNNKEL (reference sequence). The CDR3 is 15 amino acids. CDR3 region: CASSQAPVGGQPQHF. The CDR3 coding sequence is TGTGCCAGCAGCCAAGCTCCCGTTGGCGGTCAGCCCCAGCATTTT.

This clonotype was seen repeatedly, ten times or more. This chain joins TRBV7-2 and TRBJ2-5, with 13 bases aligning to TRBD2. V dropped 5 bases and J dropped 2; count of bases not matched to a gene: 5. The germline CDR1 and CDR2 sequences are SGHTA and FQGNSA. There are 16 residues in the CDR3. This chain's CDR3 is CASSPGLAGVQETQYF. The DNA for the CDR3 is TGTGCCAGCAGCCCTGGACTAGCGGGGGTGCAAGAGACCCAGTACTTC.

This clonotype has at least ten counts. The V gene is TRBV4-1, the J gene TRBJ2-7; D might be TRBD1 (5 bases). The CDR3 is 14 amino acids. V was cut by 1 base and J by 3 bases, with 10 bases left in between. Per the germline V gene, CDR1 is MGHRA and CDR2 is YSYEKL. CDR3 protein: CASSQGARDYEQYF. CDR3 DNA: TGCGCCAGCAGCCAAGGTGCCAGGGACTACGAGCAGTACTTC.